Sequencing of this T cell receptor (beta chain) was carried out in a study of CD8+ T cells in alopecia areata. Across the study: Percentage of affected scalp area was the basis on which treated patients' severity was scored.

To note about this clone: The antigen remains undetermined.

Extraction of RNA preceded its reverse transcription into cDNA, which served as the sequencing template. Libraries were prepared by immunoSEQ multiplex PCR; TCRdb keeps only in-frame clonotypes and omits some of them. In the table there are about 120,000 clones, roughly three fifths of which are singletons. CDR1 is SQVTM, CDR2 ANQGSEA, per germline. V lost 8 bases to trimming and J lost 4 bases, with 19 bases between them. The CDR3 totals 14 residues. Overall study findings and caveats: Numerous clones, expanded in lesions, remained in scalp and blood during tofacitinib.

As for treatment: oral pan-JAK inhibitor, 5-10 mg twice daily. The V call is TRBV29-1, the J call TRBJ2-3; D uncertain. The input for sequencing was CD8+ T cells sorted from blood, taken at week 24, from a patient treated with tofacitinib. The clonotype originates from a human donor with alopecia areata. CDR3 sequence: CSIPAIVVADTQYF. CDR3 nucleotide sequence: TGCAGCATCCCGGCCATAGTGGTGGCAGATACGCAGTATTTT.